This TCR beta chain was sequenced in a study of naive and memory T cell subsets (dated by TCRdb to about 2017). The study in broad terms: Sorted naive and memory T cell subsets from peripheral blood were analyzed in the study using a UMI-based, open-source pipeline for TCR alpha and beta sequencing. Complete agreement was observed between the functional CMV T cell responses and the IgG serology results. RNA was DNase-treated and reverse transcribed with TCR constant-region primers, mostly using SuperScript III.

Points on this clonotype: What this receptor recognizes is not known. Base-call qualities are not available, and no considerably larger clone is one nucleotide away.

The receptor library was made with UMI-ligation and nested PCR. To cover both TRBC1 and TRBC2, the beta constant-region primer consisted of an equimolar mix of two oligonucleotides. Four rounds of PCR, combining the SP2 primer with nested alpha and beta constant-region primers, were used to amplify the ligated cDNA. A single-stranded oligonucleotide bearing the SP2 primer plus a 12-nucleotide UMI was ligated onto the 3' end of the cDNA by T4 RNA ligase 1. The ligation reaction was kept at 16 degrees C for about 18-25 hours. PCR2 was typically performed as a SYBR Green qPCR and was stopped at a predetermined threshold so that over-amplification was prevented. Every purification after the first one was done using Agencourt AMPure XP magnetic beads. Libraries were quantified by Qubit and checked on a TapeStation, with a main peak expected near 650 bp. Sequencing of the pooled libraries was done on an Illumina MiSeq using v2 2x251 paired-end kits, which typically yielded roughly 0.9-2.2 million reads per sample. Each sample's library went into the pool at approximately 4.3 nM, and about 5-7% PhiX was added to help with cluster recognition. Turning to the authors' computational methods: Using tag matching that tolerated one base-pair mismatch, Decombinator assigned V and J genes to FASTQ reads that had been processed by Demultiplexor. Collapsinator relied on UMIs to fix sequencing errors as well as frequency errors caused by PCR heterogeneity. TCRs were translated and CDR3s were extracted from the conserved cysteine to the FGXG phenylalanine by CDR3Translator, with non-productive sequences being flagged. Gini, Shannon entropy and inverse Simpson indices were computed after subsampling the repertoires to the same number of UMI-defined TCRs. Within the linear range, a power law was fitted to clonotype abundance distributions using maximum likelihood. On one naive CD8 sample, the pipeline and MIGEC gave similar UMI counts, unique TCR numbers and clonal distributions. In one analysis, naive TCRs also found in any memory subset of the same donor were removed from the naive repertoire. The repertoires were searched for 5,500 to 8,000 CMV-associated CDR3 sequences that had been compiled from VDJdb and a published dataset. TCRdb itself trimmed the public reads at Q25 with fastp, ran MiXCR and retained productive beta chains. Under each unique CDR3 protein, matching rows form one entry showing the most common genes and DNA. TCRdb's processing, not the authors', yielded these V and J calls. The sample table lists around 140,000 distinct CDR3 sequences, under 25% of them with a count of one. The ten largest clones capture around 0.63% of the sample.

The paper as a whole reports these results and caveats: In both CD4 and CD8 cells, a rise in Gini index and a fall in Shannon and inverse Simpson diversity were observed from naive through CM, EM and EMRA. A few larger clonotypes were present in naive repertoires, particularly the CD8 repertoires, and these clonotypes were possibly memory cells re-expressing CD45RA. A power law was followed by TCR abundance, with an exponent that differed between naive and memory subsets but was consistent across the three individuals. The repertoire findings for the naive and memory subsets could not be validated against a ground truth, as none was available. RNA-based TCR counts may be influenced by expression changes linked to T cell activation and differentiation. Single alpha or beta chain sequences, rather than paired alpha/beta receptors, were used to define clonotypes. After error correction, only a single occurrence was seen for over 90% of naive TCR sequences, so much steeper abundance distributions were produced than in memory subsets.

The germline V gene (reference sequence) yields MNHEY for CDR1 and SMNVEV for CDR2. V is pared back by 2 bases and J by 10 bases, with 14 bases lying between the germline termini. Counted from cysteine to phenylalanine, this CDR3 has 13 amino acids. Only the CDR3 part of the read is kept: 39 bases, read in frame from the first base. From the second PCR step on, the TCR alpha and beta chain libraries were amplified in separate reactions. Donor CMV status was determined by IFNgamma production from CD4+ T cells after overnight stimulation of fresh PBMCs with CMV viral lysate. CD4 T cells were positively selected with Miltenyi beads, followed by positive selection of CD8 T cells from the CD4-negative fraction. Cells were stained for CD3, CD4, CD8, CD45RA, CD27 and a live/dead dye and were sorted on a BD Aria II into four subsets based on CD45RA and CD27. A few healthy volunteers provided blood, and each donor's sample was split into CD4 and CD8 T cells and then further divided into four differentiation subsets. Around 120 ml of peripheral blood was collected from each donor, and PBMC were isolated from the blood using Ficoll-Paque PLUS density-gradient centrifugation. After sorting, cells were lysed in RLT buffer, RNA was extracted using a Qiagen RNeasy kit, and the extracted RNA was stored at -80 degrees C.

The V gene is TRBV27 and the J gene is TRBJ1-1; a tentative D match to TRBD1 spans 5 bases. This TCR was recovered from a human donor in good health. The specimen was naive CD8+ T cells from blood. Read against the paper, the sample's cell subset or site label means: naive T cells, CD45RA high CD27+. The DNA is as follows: TGTGCCAGCAGTTTAGGGGACCCGAGGGGAGCTTTCTTT. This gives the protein CASSLGDPRGAFF.